Below, one T cell receptor (beta chain) is given with its context. The antigen is undetermined. This record comes from a study of post-analysis software for immune sequencing data. Findings and limits, study-wide: Samples sharing a preparation batch grouped tightly together when assessed by F measure. There were five TRBV segments more frequent in patients than controls, and TRBV5-6, TRBV5-1 and TRBV20-1 were among them.

The CDR3 consists of 12 residues. With 4 bases clipped from V and 7 bases from J, the junction kept 1 base outside the gene matches. Germline V gives CDR1 SEHNR, CDR2 FQNEAQ (reference sequence). The library was made from cDNA and included unique molecular identifiers. TCRdb re-derived calls from the PCR reads in MiXCR, one entry per CDR3 protein. In the table there are roughly 870,000 distinct CDR3 sequences, approximately 53% of which are singletons. Material: blood. This receptor was taken from a girl aged 5-17 years with multiple sclerosis. The chain combines TRBV7-9 with TRBJ1-2; 9 bases line up with TRBD1. The CDR3 DNA reads as TGTGCCAGCAGCTCGGACAGGGGTGGCTACACCTTC. Residues: CASSSDRGGYTF.